Each of the 3 T cell receptor beta chains below was sequenced from the same sample in a study of CD8+CD57+ T cells in acquired aplastic anemia (dated by TCRdb to 2017 to 2018). Sequenced on an Illumina HiSeq 2000. Genomic DNA was used as template for profiling of TCR beta VDJ combinations and CDR3 sequences. TCRdb itself trimmed the public reads at Q25 with fastp, ran MiXCR and retained productive beta chains. Merged by CDR3 protein, the rows form single entries marked with the most common genes and DNA. In all, the sample holds around 430,000 distinct CDR3 sequences, and under 40% of those were seen once. Clones ranked in the top ten supply less than 1% of the sample. The patients picked for sequencing were ones in whom flow cytometry had shown an expansion of CD8+CD57+ cells. Sequencing used sorted CD4+, CD8+, or CD8+CD57+ T cells (not recorded which) from PBMCs. These receptor sequences come from a human donor with aplastic anemia.

The V call is TRBV29-1, the J call TRBJ1-2; 8 bases line up with TRBD1. The germline CDR1 and CDR2 sequences are SQVTM and ANQGSEA. The CDR3 runs 13 residues. With V trimmed by 6 bases and J by 4 bases, 7 bases remained unmatched. The CDR3 region has the DNA TGCAGCGTAGCGCCGACAGGGGTCTATGGCTACACCTTC. This sequence encodes CSVAPTGVYGYTF.

The V and J genes are TRBV7-9 and TRBJ1-3, with D hard to call. This CDR3 is 15 amino acids long. In germline, CDR1 is SEHNR, CDR2 FQNEAQ (reference sequence). The V end was cut by 4 bases, the J end by 0 bases, with 10 bases between. The CDR3 loop is CASSYGGGSGNTIYF. In DNA form, the CDR3 reads TGTGCCAGCAGCTACGGTGGTGGCTCTGGAAACACCATATATTTT.

This clonotype showed up many times. The chain combines TRBV25-1 with TRBJ2-5, with 8 bases identical to TRBD1. The J segment lost 3 bases and the V segment lost 5 bases, leaving 11 bases of the junction unmatched. There are 16 residues in the CDR3. CDR1 is MGHDK, CDR2 SYGVNS, per germline. The CDR3 loop is CASSLVTGGLEETQYF. In DNA, the CDR3 is TGTGCCAGCAGTTTGGTAACAGGGGGTTTAGAAGAGACCCAGTACTTC.